Following are 21 T cell receptor beta chains from one sample sequenced in a study of blood T cell repertoires in COVID-19. Profiled with immunoSEQ multiplex PCR; TCRdb holds only in-frame clones, not every one. The sample holds about 180,000 clones; about 87% are singletons and the top ten take roughly 1.5%. Sequenced material: peripheral blood. The receptors originated from a woman between 50 and 59 years old with acute or convalescent COVID-19.

The chain couples TRBV15 to TRBJ1-1, with a weak D call TRBD1 (5 bases). This CDR3 has 12 amino acids. The germline V and J ends were trimmed by 8 bases and 7 bases, with 14 bases remaining between them. Germline CDR1 LNHNV, CDR2 YYDKDF (reference sequence). The chain's CDR3 is CATSRVLYEAFF. CDR3 nucleotides: TGTGCCACCTCCAGGGTTCTTTATGAAGCTTTCTTT.

Written as DNA, the CDR3 is TGTGCCAGCAGCTTTATCAGCACCGGGGAGCTGTTTTTT. Translating it yields CASSFISTGELFF. The V call is TRBV7-2, the J call TRBJ2-2; D unresolved. Germline values: CDR1 SGHTA, CDR2 FQGNSA. The length of the CDR3 is 13 residues. V lost 3 bases and J lost 4, with 6 bases in between.

The chain employs TRBV5-1 and TRBJ2-5; the match to TRBD2 covers 10 bases. Germline V CDR1 and CDR2: SGHRS, YFSETQ. The CDR3 totals 15 residues. The junction had 8 bases not matched to a gene; V was cut back by 7 bases and J by 2 bases. The CDR3 protein is CASSLAGPPQETQYF. DNA for the CDR3: TGCGCCAGCTCACTAGCGGGGCCCCCTCAAGAGACCCAGTACTTC. Full variable domain (outside the CDR3, taken from reference TRBV5-1 and TRBJ2-5): KAGVTQTPRYLIKTRGQQVTLSCSPISGHRSVSWYQQTPGQGLQFLFEYFSETQRNKGNFPGRFSGRQFSNSRSEMNVSTLELGDSALYLCASSLAGPPQETQYFGPGTRLLVL.

The chain combines TRBV28 with TRBJ2-7; tentatively, D is TRBD2 (5 bases). Germline V gives CDR1 MDHEN, CDR2 SYDVKM. V was trimmed by 6 bases and J by 3 bases, leaving 15 bases between them. This CDR3 is 14 amino acids long. The CDR3 reads CASRNTGIRYEQYF. The CDR3 nucleotides read TGTGCCAGCAGGAACACCGGGATCCGCTACGAGCAGTACTTC.

This rearrangement joins TRBV11-3 to TRBJ2-1; 9 bases agree with TRBD2. The CDR3 sequence is 15 residues long. The V gene's germline CDR1 is SGHNT and CDR2 YENEEA. V lost 3 bases, J lost 9 bases, and 9 bases stayed unmatched. CDR3 residues: CASSFPAGGSREQFF. The DNA of the CDR3 is TGTGCCAGCAGCTTCCCCGCGGGGGGGTCCCGTGAGCAGTTCTTC.

The chain links TRBV6-6 to TRBJ1-1; D is unresolved. The V gene lost 8 bases and the J gene lost 0 bases, with 10 bases spanning the gap. This CDR3 contains 13 residues. Looked up from germline, CDR1 is MNHNY and CDR2 is SVGAGI (reference sequence). This chain's CDR3 is CASGRLMNTEAFF. In DNA form, the CDR3 reads TGTGCCAGCGGCAGGTTAATGAACACTGAAGCTTTCTTT.

The chain links TRBV5-5 to TRBJ2-7; TRBD1 matches at 7 bases. The V gene's germline CDR1 is SGHKS and CDR2 YYEKEE (reference sequence). V gave up 3 bases and J gave up 3 bases; unmatched junction bases: 12. This CDR3 contains 16 residues. CDR3 residues: CASSSSRDSGFYEQYF. The CDR3 DNA follows: TGTGCCAGCAGCTCCTCCCGGGACAGTGGATTCTACGAGCAGTACTTC.

V is TRBV5-4 and J is TRBJ2-3; 11 bases line up with TRBD2. V dropped 3 bases and J dropped 1; count of bases not matched to a gene: 4. Germline CDR1 reads SGHNT; CDR2 reads YYREEE (reference sequence). The CDR3 extends over 16 amino acids. The CDR3 protein is CASSSSGGPGTDTQYF. CDR3 DNA sequence: TGTGCCAGCAGCTCTAGCGGGGGGCCGGGCACAGATACGCAGTATTTT.

This rearrangement joins TRBV6-6 to TRBJ1-6; the match to TRBD1 covers 8 bases. The junction had 7 bases not matched to a gene; V was cut back by 6 bases and J by 6 bases. Germline-derived CDR1 and CDR2 are MNHNY and SVGAGI (reference sequence). CDR3 length: 15 amino acids. Here the CDR3 reads CASSHDRGVNSPLHF. DNA of the CDR3: TGTGCCAGCAGCCATGACAGGGGTGTTAATTCACCCCTCCACTTT.

The genes are TRBV10-1 and TRBJ1-1; D is ambiguous. The ends were cut back, 9 bases at V and 11 bases at J, with 7 bases in the middle. Germline V gene data show CDR1 as WNHNN and CDR2 as SYGVQD (reference sequence). This CDR3 has 8 residues. The CDR3 protein is CASLVAFF. CDR3 in DNA: TGCGCCAGTCTAGTGGCTTTCTTT.

The rearrangement uses TRBV7-6 and TRBJ1-2; TRBD1 agrees at 12 bases. V lost 3 bases, J lost 8 bases, and 4 bases stayed unmatched. The germline CDR1 and CDR2 sequences are SGHVS and FNYEAQ. The CDR3 spans 14 residues. Here the CDR3 reads CASSFGTGGRGYTF. The CDR3 DNA follows: TGTGCCAGCAGCTTTGGGACAGGGGGCCGGGGCTACACCTTC.

The genes are TRBV27 and TRBJ2-7; 10 bases fit TRBD2. This CDR3 is built from 15 residues. V trimming: 6 bases; J trimming: 6 bases; junction bases outside the gene matches: 11. CDR1 and CDR2 from the germline V gene are MNHEY and SMNVEV (reference sequence). CDR3 region: CASSLAGGFLVEQYF. DNA of the CDR3: TGTGCCAGCAGCTTAGCGGGAGGCTTCCTTGTCGAGCAGTACTTC.

The rearrangement uses TRBV11-3 and TRBJ2-5; the match to TRBD1 covers 11 bases. Germline CDR1 SGHNT, CDR2 YENEEA. V was pared by 3 bases and J by 5 bases, with 11 bases of the junction left unmatched. The CDR3 covers 17 residues. The CDR3 coding sequence is TGTGCCAGCAGCTTCGGATCCAGGACAGGGGGCGCCGAGACCCAGTACTTC. Its protein product is CASSFGSRTGGAETQYF. Supplemented by reference TRBV11-3 and TRBJ2-5, the full variable domain reads EAGVVQSPRYKIIEKKQPVAFWCNPISGHNTLYWYLQNLGQGPELLIRYENEEAVDDSQLPKDRFSAERLKGVDSTLKIQPAELGDSAVYLCASSFGSRTGGAETQYFGPGTRLLVL.

The sample holds one count of this clone. The chain recombines TRBV19 with TRBJ1-1; no definite D call. The germline V gene has CDR1 LNHDA and CDR2 SQIVND (reference sequence). Trimming shortened V by 7 bases and J by 6 bases, and 21 bases separated the two germline ends. The CDR3 has 15 amino acids. The CDR3 DNA is TGTGCCAGTACCAAGGAGGCAGAGGGCCTGCCTGAAGCTTTCTTT. Translating it yields CASTKEAEGLPEAFF.

The V and J genes are TRBV11-2 and TRBJ1-2, with 7 bases fitting TRBD1. With V trimmed by 0 bases and J by 6 bases, 1 base remained unmatched. Germline-derived CDR1 and CDR2 are SGHAT and FQNNGV. This CDR3 spans 13 amino acids. CDR3: CASSLDRGNGYTF. The CDR3 DNA follows: TGTGCCAGCAGCTTAGACAGGGGGAATGGCTACACCTTC.

This chain uses TRBV7-2 with TRBJ2-7; D unclear. This CDR3 has 14 amino acids. Deletions cut 0 bases from V and 3 bases from J, with 9 bases between. From germline, CDR1 is SGHTA and CDR2 FQGNSA. CDR3 DNA: TGTGCCAGCAGCTTAGCTAACTTAGACTACGAGCAGTACTTC. Amino acids: CASSLANLDYEQYF.

The rearrangement links TRBV19 to TRBJ1-1; TRBD1 matches 8 bases. The CDR3 extends over 14 amino acids. The germline V gene encodes CDR1 LNHDA and CDR2 SQIVND (reference sequence). The ends lost 7 bases at V and 3 bases at J; junction bases unmatched: 7. The CDR3 is CASIKDRVDTEAFF. CDR3 in DNA: TGTGCCAGTATCAAGGACAGGGTGGACACTGAAGCTTTCTTT.

This chain joins TRBV10-3 and TRBJ1-2; D is perhaps TRBD1 (5 bases). The CDR3 covers 14 residues. The V gene's germline CDR1 is ENHRY and CDR2 SYGVKD. V was clipped by 10 bases and J by 2 bases, with 17 bases between them. The CDR3 DNA reads as TGTGCCACCGGACGGGGGGGGACGAACTATGGCTACACCTTC. As protein: CATGRGGTNYGYTF.

The chain combines TRBV24-1 with TRBJ2-3; TRBD1 matches 8 bases. Germline CDR1 reads KGHDR; CDR2 reads SFDVKD. CDR3 length: 16 amino acids. The J segment lost 2 bases and the V segment lost 4 bases, leaving 7 bases of the junction unmatched. CDR3 nucleotide sequence: TGTGCCACCAGTGACTCCGGGACAGGATTCACAGATACGCAGTATTTT. This codes for CATSDSGTGFTDTQYF.

The chain recombines TRBV6-5 with TRBJ1-5, with D possibly TRBD1 on 6 matching bases. CDR1 MNHEY and CDR2 SVGAGI come from the germline V gene. This CDR3 comprises 16 residues. Trimming took off 0 bases at V and 0 bases at J, with 9 bases between the two ends. CDR3 protein: CASSYSGAYSNQPQHF. In DNA form, the CDR3 reads TGTGCCAGCAGTTACTCGGGGGCCTATAGCAATCAGCCCCAGCATTTT.

The chain combines TRBV5-4 with TRBJ2-1, with 7 bases lining up with TRBD1. V dropped 4 bases and J dropped 4; count of bases not matched to a gene: 11. The CDR3 runs 16 residues. The germline V gene has CDR1 SGHNT and CDR2 YYREEE (reference sequence). CDR3 nucleotides: TGTGCCAGCAGCATAGGGACAGCCTCTCGGTACAATGAGCAGTTCTTC. This codes for CASSIGTASRYNEQFF.